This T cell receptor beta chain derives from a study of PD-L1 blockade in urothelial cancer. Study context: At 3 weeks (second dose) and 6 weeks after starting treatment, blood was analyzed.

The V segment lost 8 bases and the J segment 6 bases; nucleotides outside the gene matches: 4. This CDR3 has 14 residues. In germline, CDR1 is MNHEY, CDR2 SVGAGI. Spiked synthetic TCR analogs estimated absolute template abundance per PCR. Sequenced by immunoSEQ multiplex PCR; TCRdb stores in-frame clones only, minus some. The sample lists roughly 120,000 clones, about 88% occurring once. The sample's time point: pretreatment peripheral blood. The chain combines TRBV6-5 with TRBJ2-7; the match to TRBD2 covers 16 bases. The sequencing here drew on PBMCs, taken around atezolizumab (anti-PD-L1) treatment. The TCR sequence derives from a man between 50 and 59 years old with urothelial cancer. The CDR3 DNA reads TGTGCCAGCGGGGGACTAGCGGGAGGGCTCGAGCAGTACTTC. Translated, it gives CASGGLAGGLEQYF.